The 9 T cell receptor beta chains below were found in one sample sequenced in a study of T cells in Graves' hyperthyroidism and ophthalmopathy. Amplification yielded TCR beta CDR3 regions, with RNA transcripts as the source. TCR CDR3 underwent first-round RT-PCR with the HTBI primer set. TCRdb reprocessed the multiplex PCR reads with MiXCR, giving one entry per CDR3 protein. The table records almost 500,000 distinct CDR3 sequences, about 22% of them present only once. Sequenced sample: blood. These receptors were taken from a woman in her seventies with Graves' ophthalmopathy.

V and J are TRBV28 and TRBJ2-5, with 9 bases identical to TRBD2. V trimming: 5 bases; J trimming: 5 bases; junction bases outside the gene matches: 9. The CDR3 loop spans 15 amino acids. Germline V lookup: CDR1 MDHEN, CDR2 SYDVKM. The CDR3 loop reads CASSRLAGPAETQYF. CDR3 nucleotide sequence: TGTGCCAGCAGTCGTCTAGCGGGACCTGCTGAGACCCAGTACTTC.

Only a few counts were recorded for this clonotype. V is TRBV29-1 and J is TRBJ1-2; D is ambiguous. CDR1 is SQVTM, CDR2 ANQGSEA, per germline. V was shortened by 5 bases and J by 8 bases, with 21 bases between the two germline ends. This CDR3 comprises 14 residues. Written as DNA, the CDR3 is TGCAGCGTTTCGGCCCGGGTGAGCCTGACGGGCTACACCTTC. Amino acid sequence: CSVSARVSLTGYTF.

V and J are TRBV19 and TRBJ1-1; weak D call: TRBD1 (5 bases). The V gene lost 1 base and the J gene lost 5 bases, with 11 bases spanning the gap. The CDR3 is 14 amino acids. Germline V gene sequence: CDR1 LNHDA, CDR2 SQIVND (reference sequence). Written as DNA, the CDR3 is TGTGCCAGTAGTATAGCCTCAGGGCGAACTGAAGCTTTCTTT. It codes for CASSIASGRTEAFF. The full variable domain, with the rest looked up from reference TRBV19 and TRBJ1-1, is DGGITQSPKYLFRKEGQNVTLSCEQNLNHDAMYWYRQDPGQGLRLIYYSQIVNDFQKGDIAEGYSVSREKKESFPLTVTSAQKNPTAFYLCASSIASGRTEAFFGQGTRLTVV.

The sample holds a few counts of this clonotype. This rearrangement joins TRBV20-1 to TRBJ1-1; D is ambiguous. This CDR3 has 12 residues. Deletions cut 1 base from V and 3 bases from J, with 6 bases between. Germline lookup yields CDR1 DFQATT and CDR2 SNEGSKA (reference sequence). CDR3 amino acids: CSARGWDTEAFF. The CDR3 region has the DNA TGCAGTGCTAGAGGGTGGGACACTGAAGCTTTCTTT.

CDR3 coding DNA: TGTGCCAGCAGCCCTGGGGGGGGGCGAGAGCAGTACTTC. Translated: CASSPGGGREQYF. The chain employs TRBV7-9 and TRBJ2-7; tentative D call: TRBD2 (7 bases). Germline loops: CDR1 SEHNR, CDR2 FQNEAQ (reference sequence). The CDR3 extends over 13 amino acids. The ends were cut back, 5 bases at V and 7 bases at J, with 15 bases in the middle. The full variable domain, rest sourced from reference TRBV7-9 and TRBJ2-7, is DTGVSQNPRHKITKRGQNVTFRCDPISEHNRLYWYRQTLGQGPEFLTYFQNEAQLEKSRLLSDRFSAERPKGSFSTLEIQRTEQGDSAMYLCASSPGGGREQYFGPGTRLTVT.

A few counts support this clonotype. The rearrangement uses TRBV6-1 and TRBJ2-4; unclear D gene. The germline V and J ends were trimmed by 10 bases and 1 base, with 14 bases remaining between them. Germline CDR1 MNHNS, CDR2 SASEGT. CDR3 length equals 14 residues. The CDR3 sequence: CATRITDAKNIQYF. The DNA for the CDR3 is TGTGCCACCCGCATAACAGATGCCAAAAACATTCAGTACTTC.

This clonotype was seen a handful of times. This rearrangement joins TRBV6-1 to TRBJ2-1; unclear D gene. V was trimmed by 5 bases and J by 7 bases, leaving 9 bases between them. Germline CDR1 reads MNHNS; CDR2 reads SASEGT. CDR3 size: 12 residues. CDR3: CASSNRANEQFF. The CDR3 DNA sequence: TGTGCCAGCAGTAACCGGGCAAATGAGCAGTTCTTC.

This clonotype was found a few times. This rearrangement joins TRBV18 to TRBJ1-2; D is uncertain. V gave up 0 bases and J gave up 4 bases, with 6 bases separating them. CDR1 and CDR2 from the germline V gene are KGHSH and LQKENI. This CDR3 is 13 amino acids long. In DNA form, the CDR3 reads TGTGCCAGCTCACCACCGGGCAGCTATGGCTACACCTTC. It yields the protein CASSPPGSYGYTF.

CDR3: CASSQDSFNEKLFF. The CDR3, as DNA: TGCGCCAGCAGCCAAGACAGCTTTAATGAAAAACTGTTTTTT. The V and J genes are TRBV4-1 and TRBJ1-4; D ambiguous. V was shortened by 0 bases and J by 4 bases, with 6 bases between the two germline ends. CDR1 MGHRA and CDR2 YSYEKL come from the germline V gene. The CDR3 runs to 14 residues.